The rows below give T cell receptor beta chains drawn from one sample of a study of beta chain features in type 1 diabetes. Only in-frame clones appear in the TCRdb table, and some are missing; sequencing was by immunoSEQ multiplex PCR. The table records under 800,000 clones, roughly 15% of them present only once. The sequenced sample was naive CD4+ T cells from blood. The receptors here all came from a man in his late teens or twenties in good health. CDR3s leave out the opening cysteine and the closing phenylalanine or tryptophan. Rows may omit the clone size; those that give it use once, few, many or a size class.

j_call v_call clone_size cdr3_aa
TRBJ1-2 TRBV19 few ATKSRETNYGYT
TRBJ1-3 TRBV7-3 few ASSSPGQGNTIY
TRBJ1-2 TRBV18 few ASSPLPRGGDGYT
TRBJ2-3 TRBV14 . ASSRQGLSTDTQY
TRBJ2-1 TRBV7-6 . ASSSIRGQGVNEQF
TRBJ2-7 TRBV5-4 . ASSSSGIQTYEQY
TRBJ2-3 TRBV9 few ASSVSSRTDTQY
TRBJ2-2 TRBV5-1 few ASSRGGTDTGELF
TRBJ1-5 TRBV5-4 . ASSLGPTGPLNQPQH
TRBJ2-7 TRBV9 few ASSVAGRAPYEQY
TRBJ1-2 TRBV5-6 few ASSSLTAGAHGYT
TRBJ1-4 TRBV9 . ASTRVGTLGPNEKLF
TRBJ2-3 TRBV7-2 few ASSLQGATTDTQY
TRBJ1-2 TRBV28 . ASSLRGYGYT
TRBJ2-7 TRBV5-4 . ASSASGSYEQY
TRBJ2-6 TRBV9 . ASSPGTGRSGANVLT
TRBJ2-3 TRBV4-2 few ASAPGLDCRDTQY
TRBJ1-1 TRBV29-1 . SARQGTVESTEAF
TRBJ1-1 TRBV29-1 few SVEEGPKASEAF
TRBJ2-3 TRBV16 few ASSYGTGRSTDTQY
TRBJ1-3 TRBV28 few ASSLPSHGNTIY
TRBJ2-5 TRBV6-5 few ASSYGTRGQETQY
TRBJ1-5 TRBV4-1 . ASSQPRTGSNQPQH
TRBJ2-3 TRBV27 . ASSPRTRVGTDTQY
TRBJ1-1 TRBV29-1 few SVAGREMNTEAF
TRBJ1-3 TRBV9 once ASSTGVSSGNTIY
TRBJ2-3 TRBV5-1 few ASHRRTSGDTQY
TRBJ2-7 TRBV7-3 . ASSISTRASFDEQY
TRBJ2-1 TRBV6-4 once ASSAQGTGGNEQF
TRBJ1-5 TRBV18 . ASSPLRQVPQH
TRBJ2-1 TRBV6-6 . ASSRQGRSSYNEQF
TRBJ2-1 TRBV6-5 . VQGLQF
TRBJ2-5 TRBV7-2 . ASSLASGTQETQY
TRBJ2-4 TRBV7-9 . ASSPTPTSALAKNIQY
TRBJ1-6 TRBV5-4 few ASSENRASPLH
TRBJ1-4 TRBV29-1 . SVEPMFNEKLF
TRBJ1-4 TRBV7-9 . ASSYHRGNEKLF
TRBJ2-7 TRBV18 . ASSPLQGAPYEQY
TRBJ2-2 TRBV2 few ASSLTSGRAGGELF
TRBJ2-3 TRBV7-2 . ASSSRRTQY
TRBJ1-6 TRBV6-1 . ASTESGGNNSPLH
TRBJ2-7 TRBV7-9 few ASRSYKGQGYEQY
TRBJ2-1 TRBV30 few AWDRGVPYNEQF
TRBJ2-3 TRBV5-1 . ASSLGADTQY
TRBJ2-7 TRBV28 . ASSLRRREQY
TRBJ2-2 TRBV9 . ASSLGLAGAANTGELF
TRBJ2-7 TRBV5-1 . ASSLVLDEQY
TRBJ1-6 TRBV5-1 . ASSLSGGGRNSPLH